The clone carrying this TCR beta chain was counted ten times or more. Its target is not known. The entry originates in a study of regulatory T cells in long-lasting Graves disease. Findings of the study overall: Persistent Graves' patients showed reduced TCR diversity versus newly diagnosed patients.

Investigators prepared the TCR beta libraries by applying iRepertoire HTBI primers and Arm-PCR of CDR3 regions. TCRdb itself ran the multiplex PCR reads through MiXCR, one entry per CDR3 protein. The repertoire consists of more than 450,000 distinct CDR3 sequences, with 12% occurring once and the leading ten covering roughly 8.2%. The time point was: newly diagnosed GD, antithyroid drugs for less than 3 months. Scientists built the TCR library using RNA that was extracted from PBMCs. Graves' disease diagnosis used American Thyroid Association guidelines. The CDR3 is 18 residues long. Germline V gene lookup returns CDR1 MDHEN and CDR2 SYDVKM. The trim removed 3 bases at V and 4 bases at J, leaving 16 bases unmatched. The sample also formed part of further work on T cells in Graves' hyperthyroidism and ophthalmopathy. This second report adds: Most thyroid clonotypes expanded above 0.001 were also detected in blood.

The origin of this receptor is a woman in her twenties or thirties with Graves disease. The chain recombines TRBV28 with TRBJ2-7; 9 bases align to TRBD1. Sequenced material: peripheral blood mononuclear cells (PBMCs), taken at new diagnosis, from a patient treated with antithyroid drugs. This CDR3 reads CASSFLGQGGGGIYEQYF. The CDR3 DNA reads TGTGCCAGCAGTTTCTTGGGACAGGGTGGGGGTGGGATATACGAGCAGTACTTC.